One and the same sample provided the 2 T cell receptor beta chains below, sequenced in a study of blood T cell repertoires in COVID-19. Using immunoSEQ multiplex PCR, the repertoire was profiled, and TCRdb retains in-frame clones only, with some absent. In the table there are 140,000 or so clones, around four fifths of which are singletons. Sequencing was carried out using PBMCs or T cells enriched from blood (not recorded which). The receptor set was obtained from a woman in her thirties or forties who had recovered from COVID-19.

This chain's CDR3 is CATSRFGQGANEQFF. The CDR3, as DNA: TGTGCCACCAGCAGGTTCGGACAGGGGGCGAATGAGCAGTTCTTC. The chain uses TRBV15 and TRBJ2-1; the match to TRBD1 covers 11 bases. The CDR3 has 15 amino acids. The germline CDR1 and CDR2 sequences are LNHNV and YYDKDF (reference sequence). Germline trimming cut 3 bases from V and 7 bases from J; bases unmatched to any gene: 5.

This clone was counted between two and nine times. The chain joins TRBV27 to TRBJ2-1; D is unclear. Per the germline V gene, CDR1 is MNHEY and CDR2 is SMNVEV (reference sequence). The V end was cut by 7 bases, the J end by 2 bases, with 12 bases between. The CDR3 has 14 amino acids. CDR3 amino acids: CASKGGRTYNEQFF. The CDR3, as DNA: TGTGCCAGCAAAGGCGGAAGGACCTACAATGAGCAGTTCTTC.